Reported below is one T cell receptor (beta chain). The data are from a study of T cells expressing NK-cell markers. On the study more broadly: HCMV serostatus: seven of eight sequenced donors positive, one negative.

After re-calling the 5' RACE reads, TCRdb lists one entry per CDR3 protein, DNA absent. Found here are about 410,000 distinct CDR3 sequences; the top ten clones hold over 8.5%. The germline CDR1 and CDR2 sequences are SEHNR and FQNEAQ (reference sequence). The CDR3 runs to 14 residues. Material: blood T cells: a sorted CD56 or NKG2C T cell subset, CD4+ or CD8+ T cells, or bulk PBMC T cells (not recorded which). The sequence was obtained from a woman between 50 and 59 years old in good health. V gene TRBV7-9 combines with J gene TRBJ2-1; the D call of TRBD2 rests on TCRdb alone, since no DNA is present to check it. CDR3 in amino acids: CASSLLAPYSEQFF.